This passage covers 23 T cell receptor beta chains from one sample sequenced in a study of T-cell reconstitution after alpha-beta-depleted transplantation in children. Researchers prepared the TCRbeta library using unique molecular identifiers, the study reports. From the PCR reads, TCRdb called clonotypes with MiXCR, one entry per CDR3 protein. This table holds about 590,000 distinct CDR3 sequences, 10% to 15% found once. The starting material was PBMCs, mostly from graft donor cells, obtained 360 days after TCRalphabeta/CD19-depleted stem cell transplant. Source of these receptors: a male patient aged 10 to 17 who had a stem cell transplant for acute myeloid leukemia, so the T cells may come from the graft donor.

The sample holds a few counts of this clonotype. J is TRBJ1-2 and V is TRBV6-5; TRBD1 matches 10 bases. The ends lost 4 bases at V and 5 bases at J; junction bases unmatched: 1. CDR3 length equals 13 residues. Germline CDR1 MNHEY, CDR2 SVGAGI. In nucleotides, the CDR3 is TGTGCCAGCAGTTGGACAGGGGGTTATGGCTACACCTTC. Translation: CASSWTGGYGYTF.

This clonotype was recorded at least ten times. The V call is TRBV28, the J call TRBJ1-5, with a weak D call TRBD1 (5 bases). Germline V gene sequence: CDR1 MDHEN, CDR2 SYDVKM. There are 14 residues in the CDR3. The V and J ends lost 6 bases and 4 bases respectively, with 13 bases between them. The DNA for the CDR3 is TGTGCCAGCAGCTTGGCAGGGACGAATCAGCCCCAGCATTTT. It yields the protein CASSLAGTNQPQHF.

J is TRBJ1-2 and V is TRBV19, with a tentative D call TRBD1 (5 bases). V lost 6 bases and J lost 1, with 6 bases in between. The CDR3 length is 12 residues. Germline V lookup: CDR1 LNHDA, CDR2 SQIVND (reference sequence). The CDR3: CASSGHNYGYTF. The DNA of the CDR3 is TGTGCCAGTAGCGGACATAACTATGGCTACACCTTC.

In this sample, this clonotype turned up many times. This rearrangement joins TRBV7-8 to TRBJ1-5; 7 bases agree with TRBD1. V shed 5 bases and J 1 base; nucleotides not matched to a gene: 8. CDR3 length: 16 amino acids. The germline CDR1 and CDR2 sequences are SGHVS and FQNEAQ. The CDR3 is CASSPIQGISNQPQHF. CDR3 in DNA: TGTGCCAGCAGCCCGATACAGGGGATAAGCAATCAGCCCCAGCATTTT.

CDR3: CASRPSLAGGGTDTQYF. CDR3 nucleotides: TGTGCCAGCAGACCCTCCCTAGCGGGAGGGGGGACAGATACGCAGTATTTT. This rearrangement joins TRBV7-9 to TRBJ2-3; 12 bases agree with TRBD2. Germline V CDR1 and CDR2: SEHNR, FQNEAQ (reference sequence). V lost 6 bases to trimming and J lost 3 bases; unmatched junction nucleotides: 10. This CDR3 region has 17 residues.

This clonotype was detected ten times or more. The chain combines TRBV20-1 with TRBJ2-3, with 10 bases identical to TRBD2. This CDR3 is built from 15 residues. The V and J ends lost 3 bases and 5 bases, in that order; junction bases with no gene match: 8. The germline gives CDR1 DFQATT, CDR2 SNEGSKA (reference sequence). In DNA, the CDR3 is TGCAGTGCTAGTTTGCTAGCGGGAGTGGGAGATACGCAGTATTTT. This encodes CSASLLAGVGDTQYF.

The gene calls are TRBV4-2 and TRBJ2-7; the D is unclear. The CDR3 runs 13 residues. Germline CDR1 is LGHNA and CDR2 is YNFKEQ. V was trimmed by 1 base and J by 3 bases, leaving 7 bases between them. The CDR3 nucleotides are TGTGCCAGCAGCCAAGTCCCCCTCTACGAGCAGTACTTC. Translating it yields CASSQVPLYEQYF.

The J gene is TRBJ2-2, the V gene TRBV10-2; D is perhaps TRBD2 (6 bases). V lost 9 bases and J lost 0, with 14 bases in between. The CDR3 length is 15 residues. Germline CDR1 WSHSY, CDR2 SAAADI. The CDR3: CARSGGPANTGELFF. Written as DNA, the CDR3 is TGCGCCAGGAGCGGAGGGCCCGCGAACACCGGGGAGCTGTTTTTT.

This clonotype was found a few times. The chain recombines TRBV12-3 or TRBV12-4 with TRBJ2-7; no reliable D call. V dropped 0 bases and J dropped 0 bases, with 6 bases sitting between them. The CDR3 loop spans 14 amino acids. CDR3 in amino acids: CASSLAEASYEQYF. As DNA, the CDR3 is TGTGCCAGCAGTTTAGCGGAAGCCTCCTACGAGCAGTACTTC.

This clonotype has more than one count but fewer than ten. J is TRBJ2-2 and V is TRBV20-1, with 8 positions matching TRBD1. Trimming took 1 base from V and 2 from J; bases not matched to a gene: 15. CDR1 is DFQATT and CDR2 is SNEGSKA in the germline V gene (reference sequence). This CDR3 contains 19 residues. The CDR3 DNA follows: TGCAGTGCTAGAGTGTCCATCCTTGCAGGGGGCTATAACACCGGGGAGCTGTTTTTT. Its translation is CSARVSILAGGYNTGELFF.

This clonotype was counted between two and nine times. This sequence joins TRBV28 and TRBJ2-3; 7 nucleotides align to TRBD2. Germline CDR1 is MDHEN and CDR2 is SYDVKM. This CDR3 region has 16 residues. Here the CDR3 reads CADFSARERGADTQYF. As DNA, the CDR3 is TGTGCAGACTTTTCAGCGAGGGAGCGGGGTGCAGATACGCAGTATTTT. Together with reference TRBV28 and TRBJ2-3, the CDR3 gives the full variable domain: DVKVTQSSRYLVKRTGEKVFLECVQDMDHENMFWYRQDPGLGLRLIYFSYDVKMKEKGDIPEGYSVSREKKERFSLILESASTNQTSMYLCADFSARERGADTQYFGPGTRLTVL.

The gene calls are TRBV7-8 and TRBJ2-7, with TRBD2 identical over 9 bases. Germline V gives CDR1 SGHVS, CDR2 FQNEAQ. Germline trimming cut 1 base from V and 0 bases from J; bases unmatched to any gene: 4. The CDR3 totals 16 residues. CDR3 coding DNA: TGTGCCAGCAGCTTAGGCCCTAGCGGGGCCTCCTACGAGCAGTACTTC. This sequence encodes CASSLGPSGASYEQYF.

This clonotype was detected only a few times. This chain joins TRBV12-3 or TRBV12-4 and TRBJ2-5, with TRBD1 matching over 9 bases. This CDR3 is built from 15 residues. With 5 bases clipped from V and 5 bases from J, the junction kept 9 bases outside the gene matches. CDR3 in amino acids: CASSRTGEWGETQYF. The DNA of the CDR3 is TGTGCCAGCAGTCGGACAGGGGAGTGGGGGGAGACCCAGTACTTC.

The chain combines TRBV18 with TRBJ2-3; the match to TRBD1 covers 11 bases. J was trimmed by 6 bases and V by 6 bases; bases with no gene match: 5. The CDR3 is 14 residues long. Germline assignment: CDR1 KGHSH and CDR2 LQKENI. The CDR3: CASSRTGGVDTQYF. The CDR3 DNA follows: TGTGCCAGCTCCAGGACAGGGGGCGTGGATACGCAGTATTTT.

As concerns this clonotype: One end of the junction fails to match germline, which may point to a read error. Written as DNA, the CDR3 is TGTGCCAGCAGGCATTCTGGGGGCCTAACAGGGCACTTC. Residues: CASRHSGGLTGHF. The J gene is TRBJ2-7, the V gene TRBV12-3 or TRBV12-4; D perhaps matches TRBD1 (6 bases). The CDR3 totals 13 residues.

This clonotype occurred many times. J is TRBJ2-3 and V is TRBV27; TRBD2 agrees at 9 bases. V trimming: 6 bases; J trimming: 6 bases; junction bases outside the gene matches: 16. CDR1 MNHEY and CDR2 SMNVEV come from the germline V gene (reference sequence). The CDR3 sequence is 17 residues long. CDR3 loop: CASSTTRASGVMDTQYF. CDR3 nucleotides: TGTGCCAGCAGCACCACTAGGGCTAGCGGGGTCATGGATACGCAGTATTTT.

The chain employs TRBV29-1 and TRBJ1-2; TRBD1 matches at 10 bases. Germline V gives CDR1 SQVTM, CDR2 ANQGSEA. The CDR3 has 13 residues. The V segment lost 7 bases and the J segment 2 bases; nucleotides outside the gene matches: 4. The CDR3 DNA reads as TGCAGCGGATCGGGACAGGGGAACTATGGCTACACCTTC. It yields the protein CSGSGQGNYGYTF.

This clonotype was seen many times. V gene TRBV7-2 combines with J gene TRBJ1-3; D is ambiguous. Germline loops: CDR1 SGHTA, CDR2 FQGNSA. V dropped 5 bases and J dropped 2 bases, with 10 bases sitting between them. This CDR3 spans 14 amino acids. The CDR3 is CASSQGRTGNTIYF. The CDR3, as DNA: TGTGCCAGCAGCCAAGGGAGGACTGGAAACACCATATATTTT.

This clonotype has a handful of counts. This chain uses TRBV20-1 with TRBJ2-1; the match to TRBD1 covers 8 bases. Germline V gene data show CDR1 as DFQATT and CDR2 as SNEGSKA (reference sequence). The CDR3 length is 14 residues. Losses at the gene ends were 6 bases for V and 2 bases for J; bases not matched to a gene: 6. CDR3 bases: TGCAGTGCCCCGGACAGGGCGGCCTACAATGAGCAGTTCTTC. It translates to CSAPDRAAYNEQFF.

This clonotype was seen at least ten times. The CDR3 sequence is CASRLAGSSYEQYF. CDR3 in DNA: TGTGCCAGCAGGCTAGCGGGTAGCTCCTACGAGCAGTACTTC. This chain joins TRBV2 and TRBJ2-7; TRBD2 matches at 8 bases. The CDR3 has 14 residues. Germline V lookup: CDR1 SNHLY, CDR2 FYNNEI. With V trimmed by 6 bases and J by 0 bases, 4 bases remained unmatched.

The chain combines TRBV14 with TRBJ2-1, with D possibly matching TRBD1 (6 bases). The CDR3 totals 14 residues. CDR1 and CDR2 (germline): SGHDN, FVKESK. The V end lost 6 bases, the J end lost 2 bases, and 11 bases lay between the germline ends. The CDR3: CASRPPGAYNEQFF. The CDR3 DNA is TGTGCCAGCAGACCACCAGGGGCCTACAATGAGCAGTTCTTC.

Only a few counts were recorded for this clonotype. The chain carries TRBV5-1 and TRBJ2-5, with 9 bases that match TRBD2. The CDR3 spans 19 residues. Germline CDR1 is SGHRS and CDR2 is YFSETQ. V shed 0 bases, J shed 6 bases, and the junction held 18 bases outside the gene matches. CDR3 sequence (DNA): TGCGCCAGCAGCTTGGAAGCCTGGGGAGTAGCGGGAGAGGTAAAGACCCAGTACTTC. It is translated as CASSLEAWGVAGEVKTQYF.

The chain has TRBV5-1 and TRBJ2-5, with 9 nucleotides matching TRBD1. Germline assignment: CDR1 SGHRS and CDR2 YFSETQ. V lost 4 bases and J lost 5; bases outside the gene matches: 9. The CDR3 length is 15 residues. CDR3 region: CASSAVDRGTETQYF. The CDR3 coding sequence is TGCGCCAGCAGCGCAGTTGACAGGGGGACGGAGACCCAGTACTTC. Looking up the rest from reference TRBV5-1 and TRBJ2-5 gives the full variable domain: KAGVTQTPRYLIKTRGQQVTLSCSPISGHRSVSWYQQTPGQGLQFLFEYFSETQRNKGNFPGRFSGRQFSNSRSEMNVSTLELGDSALYLCASSAVDRGTETQYFGPGTRLLVL.